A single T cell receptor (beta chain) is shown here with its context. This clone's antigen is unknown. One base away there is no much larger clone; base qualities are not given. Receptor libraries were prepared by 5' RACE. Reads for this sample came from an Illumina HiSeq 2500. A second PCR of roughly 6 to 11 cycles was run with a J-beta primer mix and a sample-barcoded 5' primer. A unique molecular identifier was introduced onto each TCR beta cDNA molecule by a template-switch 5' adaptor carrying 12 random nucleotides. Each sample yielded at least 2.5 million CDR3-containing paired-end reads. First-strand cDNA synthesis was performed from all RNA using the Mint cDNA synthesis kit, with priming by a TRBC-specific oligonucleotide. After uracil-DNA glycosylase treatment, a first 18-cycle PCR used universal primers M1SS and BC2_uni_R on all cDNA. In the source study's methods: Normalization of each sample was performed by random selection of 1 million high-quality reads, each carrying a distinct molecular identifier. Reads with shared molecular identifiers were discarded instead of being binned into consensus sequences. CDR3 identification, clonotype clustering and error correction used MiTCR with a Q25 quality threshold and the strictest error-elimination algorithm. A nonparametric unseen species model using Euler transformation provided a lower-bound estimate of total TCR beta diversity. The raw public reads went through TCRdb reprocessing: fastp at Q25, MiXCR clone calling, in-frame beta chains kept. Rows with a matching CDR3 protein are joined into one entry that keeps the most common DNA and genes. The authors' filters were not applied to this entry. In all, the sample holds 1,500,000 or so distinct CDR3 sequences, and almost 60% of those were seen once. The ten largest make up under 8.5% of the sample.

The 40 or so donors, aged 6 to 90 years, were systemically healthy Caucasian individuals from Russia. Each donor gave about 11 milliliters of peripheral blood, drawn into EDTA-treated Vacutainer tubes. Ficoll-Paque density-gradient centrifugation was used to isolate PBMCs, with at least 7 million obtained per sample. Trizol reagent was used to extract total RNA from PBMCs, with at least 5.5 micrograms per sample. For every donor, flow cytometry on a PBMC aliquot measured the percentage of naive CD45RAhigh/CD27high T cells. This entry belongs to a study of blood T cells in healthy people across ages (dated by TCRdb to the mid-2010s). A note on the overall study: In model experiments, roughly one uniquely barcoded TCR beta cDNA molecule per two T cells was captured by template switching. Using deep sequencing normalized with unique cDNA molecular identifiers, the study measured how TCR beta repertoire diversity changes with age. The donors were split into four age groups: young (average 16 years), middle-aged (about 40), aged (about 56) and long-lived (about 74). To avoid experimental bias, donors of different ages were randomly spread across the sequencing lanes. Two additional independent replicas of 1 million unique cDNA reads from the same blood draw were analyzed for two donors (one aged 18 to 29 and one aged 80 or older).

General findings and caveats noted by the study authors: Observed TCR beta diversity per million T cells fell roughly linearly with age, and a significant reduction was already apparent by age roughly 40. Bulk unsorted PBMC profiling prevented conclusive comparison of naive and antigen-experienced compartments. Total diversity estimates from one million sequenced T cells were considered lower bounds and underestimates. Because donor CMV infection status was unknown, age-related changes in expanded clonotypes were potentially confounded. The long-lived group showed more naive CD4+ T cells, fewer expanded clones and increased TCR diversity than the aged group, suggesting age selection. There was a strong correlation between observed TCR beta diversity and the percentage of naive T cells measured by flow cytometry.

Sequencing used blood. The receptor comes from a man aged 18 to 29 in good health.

The sequenced DNA is TGCAGTGCATCGACACCAGTCTCCTACGAGCAGTACTTC. It encodes CSASTPVSYEQYF. Rearrangement joined TRBV20-1 to TRBJ2-7; too little of a D gene remains to name it. There are 13 amino acids in the CDR3, from cysteine to phenylalanine inclusive. The kept DNA is CDR3 alone, 39 bases in frame from the first base. V is shortened by 6 bases, J by 0 bases, and the region joining them spans 12 bases. Looking up the germline V gene (reference sequence) yields CDR1 DFQATT and CDR2 SNEGSKA.